This entry lists 17 T cell receptor beta chains sequenced from one sample in a study of CD8+ T cells in alopecia areata. Indicated treatment: oral pan-JAK inhibitor, 5-10 mg twice daily. TCR sequencing used cDNA made by reverse transcription of extracted RNA. TCRdb keeps only in-frame clones here, not all; method: immunoSEQ multiplex PCR. The sample contains under 150,000 clones, around 54% of which appear only once. This material consisted of CD4+ T cells sorted from blood, taken at week 24, from a patient treated with tofacitinib. These receptors were collected from a human donor with alopecia areata.

This rearrangement joins TRBV9 to TRBJ1-6; 7 positions match TRBD1. V dropped 4 bases and J dropped 5; count of bases not matched to a gene: 9. Germline assignment: CDR1 SGDLS and CDR2 YYNGEE. CDR3 length: 16 amino acids. The CDR3 sequence: CASSPSQGSHNSPLHF. In nucleotides, the CDR3 is TGTGCCAGCAGCCCCTCACAGGGGAGTCATAATTCACCCCTCCACTTT.

The chain joins TRBV2 to TRBJ1-2; 10 bases agree with TRBD1. CDR1 and CDR2 (germline): SNHLY, FYNNEI. This CDR3 contains 18 residues. V lost 1 base, J lost 4 bases, and 12 bases stayed unmatched. The CDR3 nucleotides read TGTGCCAGCAGTGAAGGAGTTGCTGGGGACAGGGGTGTCTATGGCTACACCTTC. It is translated as CASSEGVAGDRGVYGYTF.

The rearrangement uses TRBV30 and TRBJ2-7, with 9 bases that match TRBD1. The ends lost 0 bases at V and 4 bases at J; junction bases unmatched: 4. The CDR3 has 14 residues. CDR1 and CDR2 (germline): GTSNPN, SVGIG (reference sequence). The CDR3 reads CAWSVQGALYEQYF. The CDR3 DNA reads TGTGCCTGGAGTGTACAGGGGGCGCTTTACGAGCAGTACTTC.

This clone has more than one count but fewer than ten. The genes are TRBV11-3 and TRBJ2-7, with 7 positions matching TRBD1. J lost 6 bases, V lost 5 bases, and 13 bases had no gene match. Germline CDR1 is SGHNT and CDR2 is YENEEA. This CDR3 comprises 15 residues. The CDR3 nucleotides read TGTGCCAGCAGCCCGACTCGGACAGGTGTCGGCGAGCAGTACTTC. This gives the protein CASSPTRTGVGEQYF. The complete variable domain, with remaining parts taken from reference TRBV11-3 and TRBJ2-7, reads EAGVVQSPRYKIIEKKQPVAFWCNPISGHNTLYWYLQNLGQGPELLIRYENEEAVDDSQLPKDRFSAERLKGVDSTLKIQPAELGDSAVYLCASSPTRTGVGEQYFGPGTRLTVT.

The chain is built from TRBV30 and TRBJ1-1, with D hard to call. The CDR3 contains 11 residues. Germline-derived CDR1 and CDR2 are GTSNPN and SVGIG (reference sequence). With 5 bases removed from V and 0 bases from J, the gap between germline ends came to 4 bases. The CDR3 DNA is TGTGCCTGGGTAGTGAACACTGAAGCTTTCTTT. The encoded protein is CAWVVNTEAFF.

This clone was observed a handful of times. V is TRBV18 and J is TRBJ2-7; either TRBD1 or TRBD2 may fit D (6 bases each). Trimming removed 4 bases from V and 0 bases from J, with 10 bases in between. Germline V gene data show CDR1 as KGHSH and CDR2 as LQKENI. The CDR3 is made up of 14 amino acids. The CDR3 is CASSRGASSYEQYF. The CDR3 DNA reads as TGTGCCAGCTCACGGGGGGCTAGCTCCTACGAGCAGTACTTC.

The V call is TRBV7-9, the J call TRBJ2-6; no clear D gene. CDR3 length: 14 amino acids. Germline V lookup: CDR1 SEHNR, CDR2 FQNEAQ (reference sequence). V was trimmed by 11 bases and J by 0 bases, leaving 11 bases between them. This chain's CDR3 is CAPRPISGANVLTF. As DNA, the CDR3 is TGTGCCCCGCGCCCCATCTCTGGGGCCAACGTCCTGACTTTC. Supplemented by reference TRBV7-9 and TRBJ2-6, the full variable domain reads DTGVSQNPRHKITKRGQNVTFRCDPISEHNRLYWYRQTLGQGPEFLTYFQNEAQLEKSRLLSDRFSAERPKGSFSTLEIQRTEQGDSAMYLCAPRPISGANVLTFGAGSRLTVL.

The chain carries TRBV7-2 and TRBJ2-1; 7 bases match TRBD2. Per the germline V gene, CDR1 is SGHTA and CDR2 is FQGNSA. The CDR3 runs 14 residues. The V and J ends lost 4 bases and 8 bases, in that order; junction bases with no gene match: 8. The CDR3 loop is CASSYSRAGDEQFF. As DNA, the CDR3 is TGTGCCAGCAGCTATAGCCGGGCGGGGGATGAGCAGTTCTTC.

The chain combines TRBV5-1 with TRBJ2-4; 9 bases match TRBD2. Germline V gene sequence: CDR1 SGHRS, CDR2 YFSETQ. After removal of 0 bases from V and 8 bases from J, the junction contained 6 bases not matched to a gene. The CDR3 sequence is 15 residues long. The CDR3 here is CASSLALAGSDIQYF. DNA of the CDR3: TGCGCCAGCAGCTTGGCGCTAGCGGGGAGTGACATTCAGTACTTC.

The chain recombines TRBV7-9 with TRBJ2-7, with D hard to call. V lost 5 bases and J 7 bases, leaving 21 bases between the germline ends. Germline V gives CDR1 SEHNR, CDR2 FQNEAQ (reference sequence). This CDR3 is built from 15 residues. The CDR3 DNA reads as TGTGCCAGCAGCCCGCCCCGTGGGCCCGAAGGGGAGCAGTACTTC. Protein sequence: CASSPPRGPEGEQYF.

This chain uses TRBV5-8 with TRBJ2-2; D remains ambiguous. Germline assignment: CDR1 SGHTS and CDR2 YDEGEE. CDR3 size: 14 residues. The V and J ends lost 2 bases and 4 bases respectively, with 9 bases between them. The CDR3 bases are TGTGCCAGCAGCTTAGAAAGGGCCACCGGGGAGCTGTTTTTT. Encoded protein: CASSLERATGELFF.

This clone turned up a few times. The chain uses TRBV29-1 and TRBJ2-5, with D perhaps matching TRBD1 or TRBD2 (6 bases each). V lost 4 bases and J 7 bases, leaving 13 bases between the germline ends. There are 12 residues in the CDR3. The germline CDR1 and CDR2 sequences are SQVTM and ANQGSEA. The CDR3 loop reads CSVVWGAGTQYF. The CDR3 coding sequence is TGCAGCGTTGTATGGGGGGCTGGGACCCAGTACTTC.

V gene TRBV29-1 combines with J gene TRBJ2-2; TRBD2 matches at 11 bases. This CDR3 has 17 residues. The germline CDR1 and CDR2 sequences are SQVTM and ANQGSEA. J gave up 4 bases and V 6 bases, and 13 bases lay outside the gene matches. The CDR3 nucleotides are TGCAGCGTGATGGCCGGGACTAGCGGCAGACTCACCGGGGAGCTGTTTTTT. Its protein is CSVMAGTSGRLTGELFF.

The chain employs TRBV4-1 and TRBJ1-6, with D possibly matching TRBD1 (5 bases). V lost 4 bases and J lost 0, with 13 bases in between. Germline values: CDR1 MGHRA, CDR2 YSYEKL. The CDR3 length is 17 residues. CDR3 loop: CASSPRDGSSYNSPLHF. For the CDR3, the DNA is TGCGCCAGCAGCCCTAGGGACGGAAGCTCCTATAATTCACCCCTCCACTTT.

The chain recombines TRBV30 with TRBJ2-5; D unclear. The V and J ends lost 1 base and 6 bases respectively, with 15 bases between them. Germline V CDR1 and CDR2: GTSNPN, SVGIG (reference sequence). CDR3 length equals 14 residues. The CDR3 nucleotides are TGTGCCTGGAGTGGGCCCCCAGCCCCGAAGACCCAGTACTTC. This gives the protein CAWSGPPAPKTQYF.

J is TRBJ2-3 and V is TRBV4-1; 7 bases are a match to TRBD1. The length of the CDR3 is 15 residues. Germline V lookup: CDR1 MGHRA, CDR2 YSYEKL. V lost 1 base, J lost 6 bases, and 7 bases stayed unmatched. The CDR3 here is CASSQVDRRKDTQYF. CDR3 DNA sequence: TGCGCCAGCAGCCAAGTGGACAGGCGTAAGGATACGCAGTATTTT.

The V call is TRBV15, the J call TRBJ2-7; D gene uncertain. The CDR3 is 15 residues long. V shed 0 bases and J shed 0 bases, with 9 bases lying between them. Germline-derived CDR1 and CDR2 are LNHNV and YYDKDF (reference sequence). The CDR3 here is CATSREDHSSYEQYF. The CDR3 DNA sequence: TGTGCCACCAGCAGAGAAGACCATAGCTCCTACGAGCAGTACTTC.